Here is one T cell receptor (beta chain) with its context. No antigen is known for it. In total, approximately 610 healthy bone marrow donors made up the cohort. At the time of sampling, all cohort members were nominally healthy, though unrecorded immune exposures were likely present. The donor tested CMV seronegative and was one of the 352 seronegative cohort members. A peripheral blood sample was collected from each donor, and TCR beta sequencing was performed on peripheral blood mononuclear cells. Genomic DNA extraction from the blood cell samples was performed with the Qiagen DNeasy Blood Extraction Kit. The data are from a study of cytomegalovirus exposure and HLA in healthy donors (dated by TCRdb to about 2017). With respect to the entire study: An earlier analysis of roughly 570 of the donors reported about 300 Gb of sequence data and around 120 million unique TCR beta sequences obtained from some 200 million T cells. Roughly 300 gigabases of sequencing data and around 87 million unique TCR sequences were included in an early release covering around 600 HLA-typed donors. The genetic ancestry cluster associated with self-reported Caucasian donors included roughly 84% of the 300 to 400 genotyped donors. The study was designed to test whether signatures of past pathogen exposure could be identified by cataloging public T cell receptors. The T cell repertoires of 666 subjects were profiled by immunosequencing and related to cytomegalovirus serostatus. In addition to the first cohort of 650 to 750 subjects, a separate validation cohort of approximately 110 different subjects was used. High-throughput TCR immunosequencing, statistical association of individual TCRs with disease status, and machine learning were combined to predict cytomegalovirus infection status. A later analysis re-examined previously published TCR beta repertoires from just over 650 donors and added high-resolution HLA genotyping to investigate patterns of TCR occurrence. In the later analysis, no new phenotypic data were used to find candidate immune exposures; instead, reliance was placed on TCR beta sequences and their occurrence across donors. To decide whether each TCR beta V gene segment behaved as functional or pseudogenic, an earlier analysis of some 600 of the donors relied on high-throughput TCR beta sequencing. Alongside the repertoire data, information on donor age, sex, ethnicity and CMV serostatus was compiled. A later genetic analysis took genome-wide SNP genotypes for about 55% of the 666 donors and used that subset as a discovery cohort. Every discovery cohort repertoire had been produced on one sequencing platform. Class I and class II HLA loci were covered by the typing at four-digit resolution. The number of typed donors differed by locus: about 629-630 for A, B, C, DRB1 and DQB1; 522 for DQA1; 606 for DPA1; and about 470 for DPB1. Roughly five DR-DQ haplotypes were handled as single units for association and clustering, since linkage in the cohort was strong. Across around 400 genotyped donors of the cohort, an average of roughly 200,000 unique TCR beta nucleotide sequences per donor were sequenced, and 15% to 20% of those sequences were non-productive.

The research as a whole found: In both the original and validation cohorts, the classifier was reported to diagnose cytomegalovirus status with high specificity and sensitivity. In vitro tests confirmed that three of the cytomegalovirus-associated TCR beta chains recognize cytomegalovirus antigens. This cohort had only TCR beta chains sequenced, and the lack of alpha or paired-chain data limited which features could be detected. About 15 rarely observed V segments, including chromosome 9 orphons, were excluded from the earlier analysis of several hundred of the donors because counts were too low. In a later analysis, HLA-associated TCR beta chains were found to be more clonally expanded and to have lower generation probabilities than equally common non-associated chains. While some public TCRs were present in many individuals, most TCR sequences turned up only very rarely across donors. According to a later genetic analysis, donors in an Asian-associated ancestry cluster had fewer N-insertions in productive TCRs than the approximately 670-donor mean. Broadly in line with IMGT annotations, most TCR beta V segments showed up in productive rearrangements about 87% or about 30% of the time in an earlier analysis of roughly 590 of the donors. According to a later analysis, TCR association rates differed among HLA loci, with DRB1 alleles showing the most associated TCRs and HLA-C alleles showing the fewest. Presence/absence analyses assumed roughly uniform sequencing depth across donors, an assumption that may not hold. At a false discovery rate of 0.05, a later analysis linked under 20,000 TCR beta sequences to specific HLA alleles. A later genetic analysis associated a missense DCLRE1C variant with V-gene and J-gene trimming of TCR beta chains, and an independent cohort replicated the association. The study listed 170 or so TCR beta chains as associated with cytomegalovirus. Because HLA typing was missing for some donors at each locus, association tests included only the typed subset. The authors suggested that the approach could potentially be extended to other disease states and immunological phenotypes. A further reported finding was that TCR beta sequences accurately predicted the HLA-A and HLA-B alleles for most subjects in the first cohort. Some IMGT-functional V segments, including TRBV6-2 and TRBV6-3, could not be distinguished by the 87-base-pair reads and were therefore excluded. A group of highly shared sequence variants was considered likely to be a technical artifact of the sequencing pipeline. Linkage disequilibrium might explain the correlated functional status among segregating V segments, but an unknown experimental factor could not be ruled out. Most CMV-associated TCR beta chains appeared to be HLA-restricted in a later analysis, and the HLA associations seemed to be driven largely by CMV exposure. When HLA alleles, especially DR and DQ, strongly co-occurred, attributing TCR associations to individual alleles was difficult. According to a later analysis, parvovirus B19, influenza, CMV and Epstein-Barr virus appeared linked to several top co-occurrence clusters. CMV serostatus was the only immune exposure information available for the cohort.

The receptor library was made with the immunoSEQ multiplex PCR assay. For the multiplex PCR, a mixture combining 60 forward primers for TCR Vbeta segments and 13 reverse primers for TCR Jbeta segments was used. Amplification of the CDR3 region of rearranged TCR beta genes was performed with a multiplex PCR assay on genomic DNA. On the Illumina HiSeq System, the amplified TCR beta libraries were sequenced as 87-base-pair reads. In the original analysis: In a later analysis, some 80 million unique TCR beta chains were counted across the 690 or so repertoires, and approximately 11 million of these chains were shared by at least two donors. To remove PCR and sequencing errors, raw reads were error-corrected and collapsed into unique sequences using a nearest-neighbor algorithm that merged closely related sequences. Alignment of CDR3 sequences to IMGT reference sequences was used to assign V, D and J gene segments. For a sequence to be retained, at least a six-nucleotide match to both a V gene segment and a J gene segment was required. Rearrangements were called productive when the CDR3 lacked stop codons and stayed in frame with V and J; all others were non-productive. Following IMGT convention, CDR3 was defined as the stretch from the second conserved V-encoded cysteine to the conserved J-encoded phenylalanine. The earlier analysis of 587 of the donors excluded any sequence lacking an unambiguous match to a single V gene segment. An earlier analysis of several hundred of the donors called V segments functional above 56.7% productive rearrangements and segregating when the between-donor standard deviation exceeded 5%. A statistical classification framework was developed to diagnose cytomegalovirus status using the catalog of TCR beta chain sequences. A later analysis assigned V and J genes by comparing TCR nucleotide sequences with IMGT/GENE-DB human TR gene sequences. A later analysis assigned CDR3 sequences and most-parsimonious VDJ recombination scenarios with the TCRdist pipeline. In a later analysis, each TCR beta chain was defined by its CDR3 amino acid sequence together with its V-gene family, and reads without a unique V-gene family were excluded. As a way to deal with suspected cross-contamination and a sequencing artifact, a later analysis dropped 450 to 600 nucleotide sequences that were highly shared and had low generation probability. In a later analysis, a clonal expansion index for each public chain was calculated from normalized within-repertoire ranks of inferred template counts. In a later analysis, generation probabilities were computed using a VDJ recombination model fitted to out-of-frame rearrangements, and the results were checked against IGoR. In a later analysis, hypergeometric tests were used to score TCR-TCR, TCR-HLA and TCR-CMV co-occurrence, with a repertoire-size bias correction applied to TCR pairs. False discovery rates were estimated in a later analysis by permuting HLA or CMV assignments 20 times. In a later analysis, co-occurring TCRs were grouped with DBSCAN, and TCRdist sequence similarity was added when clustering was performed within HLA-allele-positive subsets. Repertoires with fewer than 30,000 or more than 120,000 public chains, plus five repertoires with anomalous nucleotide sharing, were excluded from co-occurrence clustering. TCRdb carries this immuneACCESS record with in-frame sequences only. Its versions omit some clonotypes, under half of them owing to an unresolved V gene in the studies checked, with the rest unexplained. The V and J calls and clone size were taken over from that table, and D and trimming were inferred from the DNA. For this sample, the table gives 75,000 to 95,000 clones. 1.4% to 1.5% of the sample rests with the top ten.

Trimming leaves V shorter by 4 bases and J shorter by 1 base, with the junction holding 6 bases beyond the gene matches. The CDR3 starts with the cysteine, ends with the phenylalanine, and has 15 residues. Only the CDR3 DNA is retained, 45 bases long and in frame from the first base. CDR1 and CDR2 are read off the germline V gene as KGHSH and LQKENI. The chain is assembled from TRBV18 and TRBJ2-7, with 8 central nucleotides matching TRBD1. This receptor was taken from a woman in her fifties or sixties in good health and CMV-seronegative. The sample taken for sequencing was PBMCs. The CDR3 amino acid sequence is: CASSHTGTGSYEQYF. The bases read TGTGCCAGCTCACACACCGGGACAGGTTCCTACGAGCAGTACTTC.